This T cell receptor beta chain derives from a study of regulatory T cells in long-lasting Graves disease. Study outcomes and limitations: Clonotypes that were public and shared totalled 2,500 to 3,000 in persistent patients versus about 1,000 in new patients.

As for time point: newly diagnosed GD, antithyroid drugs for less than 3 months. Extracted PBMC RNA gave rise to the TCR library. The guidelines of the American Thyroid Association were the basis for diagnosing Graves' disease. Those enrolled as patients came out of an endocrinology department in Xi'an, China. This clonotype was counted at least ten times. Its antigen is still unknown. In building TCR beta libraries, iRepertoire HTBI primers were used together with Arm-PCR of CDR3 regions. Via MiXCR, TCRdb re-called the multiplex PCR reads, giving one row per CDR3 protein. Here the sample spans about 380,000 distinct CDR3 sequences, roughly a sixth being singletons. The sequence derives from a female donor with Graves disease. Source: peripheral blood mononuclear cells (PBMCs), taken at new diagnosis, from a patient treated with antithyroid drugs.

Here the CDR3 reads CASGWEVQGRVSEAFF. The CDR3 nucleotides read TGTGCTAGTGGCTGGGAGGTTCAGGGAAGGGTATCTGAAGCTTTCTTT. The chain couples TRBV12-5 to TRBJ1-1, with a tentative D call TRBD1 (5 bases). CDR1 LGHNT and CDR2 FRNRAP come from the germline V gene. This CDR3 contains 16 residues. The V end lost 6 bases, the J end lost 6 bases, and 23 bases lay between the germline ends.